Presented here are 18 T cell receptor beta chains from one specimen sequenced in a study of multiple sclerosis patients with progressive multifocal leukoencephalopathy. The method was immunoSEQ multiplex PCR; TCRdb's version includes in-frame clones alone and lacks a portion of them. The top ten clones hold approximately 13% of a sample with 30,000 or so clones, approximately 85% of them seen once. Stated time point: time of PML onset. The sequencing here drew on PBMCs, taken from a patient treated with natalizumab. Source of these receptors: a woman in her 30s with progressive multifocal leukoencephalopathy.

The chain has TRBV4-2 and TRBJ1-6, with D unclear. With 4 bases removed from V and 6 bases from J, the gap between germline ends came to 10 bases. The germline CDR1 and CDR2 sequences are LGHNA and YNFKEQ. CDR3 length equals 14 residues. In DNA form, the CDR3 reads TGTGCCAGCAGCCTCCAGGATGTTAATTCACCCCTCCACTTT. Translation gives CASSLQDVNSPLHF.

This clone showed up just once. This sequence joins TRBV6-5 and TRBJ1-2; possibly TRBD1 for D (5 bases). V gave up 7 bases and J gave up 6 bases, with 12 bases separating them. Germline loops: CDR1 MNHEY, CDR2 SVGAGI. The CDR3 length is 12 residues. CDR3 protein: CASTRDGDGYTF. The CDR3 DNA follows: TGTGCCAGCACCCGGGACGGAGATGGCTACACCTTC.

The CDR3 DNA sequence: TGTGCCAGCTCACCAGGGGGGACAGGGAACTATGGCTACACCTTC. It encodes CASSPGGTGNYGYTF. The chain joins TRBV18 to TRBJ1-2; 9 bases agree with TRBD1. The V gene end was trimmed by 2 bases and the J gene end by 2 bases; junction bases not matched to a gene: 3. CDR1 is KGHSH and CDR2 is LQKENI in the germline V gene. The length of the CDR3 is 15 residues.

This chain links TRBV5-6 with TRBJ2-1; the match to TRBD2 covers 11 bases. This CDR3 spans 15 amino acids. V lost 1 base and J lost 7; bases outside the gene matches: 4. CDR1 is SGHDT, CDR2 YYEEEE, per germline. CDR3 nucleotide sequence: TGTGCCAGCAGCTTGCCGGGACTAGCGGAAAATGAGCAGTTCTTC. This sequence encodes CASSLPGLAENEQFF.

This clone was seen once. The J gene is TRBJ2-7, the V gene TRBV2, with 8 bases lining up with TRBD2. The CDR3 runs 13 residues. With 7 bases clipped from V and 4 bases from J, the junction kept 6 bases outside the gene matches. From germline, CDR1 is SNHLY and CDR2 FYNNEI. In nucleotides, the CDR3 is TGTGCCAGCATGGGCGGGAGGATTTACGAGCAGTACTTC. This gives the protein CASMGGRIYEQYF.

Here the CDR3 reads CASSYSVRRINNSNQPQHF. The DNA for the CDR3 is TGTGCCAGCAGCTATAGCGTACGTCGAATCAACAATAGCAATCAGCCCCAGCATTTT. V usage is TRBV12-1 and J usage is TRBJ1-5. TRBV12-1 is a recognized pseudogene. The CDR3 runs 19 residues.

The V call is TRBV27, the J call TRBJ2-1; D is perhaps TRBD2 (5 bases). The ends were cut back, 6 bases at V and 14 bases at J, with 8 bases in the middle. Per the germline V gene, CDR1 is MNHEY and CDR2 is SMNVEV (reference sequence). This CDR3 is 9 amino acids long. CDR3 sequence: CASRPGKFF. The CDR3 DNA reads as TGTGCCAGCAGACCCGGGAAGTTCTTC.

On this clone itself: At one end the junction does not follow the germline gene, possibly because of a read error. The V call is TRBV5-1, the J call TRBJ1-1; tentatively, D is TRBD1 (5 bases). The germline gives CDR1 SGHRS, CDR2 YFSETQ. The CDR3 is made up of 14 amino acids. CDR3 nucleotide sequence: TGCGCCAGCAGCCTCGCGGGGGGAGACACTGAAGCTCTCTTT. As protein: CASSLAGGDTEALF.

The chain recombines TRBV7-2 with TRBJ2-2; 9 bases map to TRBD2. V lost 5 bases and J lost 6; bases outside the gene matches: 13. The germline V gene encodes CDR1 SGHTA and CDR2 FQGNSA. The CDR3 has 17 amino acids. CDR3 bases: TGTGCCAGCAGCCCCTTCGGGCTAGCGGGGCCCCCCGGGGAGCTGTTTTTT. Protein sequence: CASSPFGLAGPPGELFF. Filled out from reference TRBV7-2 and TRBJ2-2, the complete variable domain reads GAGVSQSPSNKVTEKGKDVELRCDPISGHTALYWYRQSLGQGLEFLIYFQGNSAPDKSGLPSDRFSAERTGGSVSTLTIQRTQQEDSAVYLCASSPFGLAGPPGELFFGEGSRLTVL.

A word on this clone: The same CDR3 also results from other DNA sequences found in this sample. This chain links TRBV5-1 with TRBJ2-2, with D possibly matching TRBD1 (6 bases). The germline V and J ends were trimmed by 0 bases and 5 bases, with 17 bases remaining between them. This CDR3 spans 17 amino acids. CDR1 SGHRS and CDR2 YFSETQ come from the germline V gene. The CDR3 loop is CASSLGHRAVNTGELFF. In DNA, the CDR3 is TGCGCCAGCAGCTTGGGGCACAGGGCGGTTAATACCGGGGAGCTGTTTTTT.

The V and J genes are TRBV7-2 and TRBJ2-1, with 9 bases matching TRBD2. There are 15 residues in the CDR3. After removal of 0 bases from V and 9 bases from J, the junction contained 6 bases not matched to a gene. Germline CDR1 reads SGHTA; CDR2 reads FQGNSA. CDR3 nucleotide sequence: TGTGCCAGCAGCTTAGCGCGCGGGGGGGGCGGTGAGCAGTTCTTC. This codes for CASSLARGGGGEQFF. Drawing the rest from reference TRBV7-2 and TRBJ2-1, the complete variable domain is GAGVSQSPSNKVTEKGKDVELRCDPISGHTALYWYRQSLGQGLEFLIYFQGNSAPDKSGLPSDRFSAERTGGSVSTLTIQRTQQEDSAVYLCASSLARGGGGEQFFGPGTRLTVL.

The V call is TRBV28, the J call TRBJ1-2; D is ambiguous. Germline CDR1 and CDR2: MDHEN and SYDVKM. V was pared by 6 bases and J by 0 bases, with 11 bases between. The CDR3 has 14 amino acids. CDR3 coding DNA: TGTGCCAGCAGCGGGCCGTTAACTAACTATGGCTACACCTTC. Its protein product is CASSGPLTNYGYTF.

The gene calls are TRBV28 and TRBJ2-7, with 9 bases matching TRBD1. V was pared by 5 bases and J by 2 bases, with 4 bases of the junction left unmatched. Germline loops: CDR1 MDHEN, CDR2 SYDVKM. The CDR3 is 14 amino acids. CDR3 region: CASSGTGITYEQYF. The DNA for the CDR3 is TGTGCCAGCAGTGGGACAGGGATAACCTACGAGCAGTACTTC.

Only a few counts were recorded for this clone. This chain connects TRBV15 to TRBJ1-2; the D gene is possibly TRBD1 (6 bases). V was pared by 0 bases and J by 8 bases, with 13 bases between. The germline CDR1 and CDR2 sequences are LNHNV and YYDKDF (reference sequence). The CDR3 loop spans 14 amino acids. Written as DNA, the CDR3 is TGTGCCACCAGCAGAGACGGGGGGCGCGAGGGCTACACCTTC. Amino acids: CATSRDGGREGYTF.

The chain is built from TRBV4-1 and TRBJ1-5, with 10 positions matching TRBD1. Looked up from germline, CDR1 is MGHRA and CDR2 is YSYEKL. Losses at the gene ends were 4 bases for V and 4 bases for J; bases not matched to a gene: 7. CDR3 length equals 16 residues. The CDR3 spells CASSPQGQGPNQPQHF. The CDR3 DNA reads TGCGCCAGCAGCCCACAGGGACAGGGGCCTAATCAGCCCCAGCATTTT.

The CDR3 nucleotides are TGTGCCAGCCCACAGGGGACTAATGAAAAACTGTTTTTT. Amino acid sequence: CASPQGTNEKLFF. This chain connects TRBV27 to TRBJ1-4; the match to TRBD1 covers 7 bases. V trimming: 8 bases; J trimming: 2 bases; junction bases outside the gene matches: 2. There are 13 residues in the CDR3. Germline V gene sequence: CDR1 MNHEY, CDR2 SMNVEV (reference sequence). Together with reference TRBV27 and TRBJ1-4, the CDR3 gives the full variable domain: EAQVTQNPRYLITVTGKKLTVTCSQNMNHEYMSWYRQDPGLGLRQIYYSMNVEVTDKGDVPEGYKVSRKEKRNFPLILESPSPNQTSLYFCASPQGTNEKLFFGSGTQLSVL.

This chain links TRBV5-1 with TRBJ1-1, with D possibly matching TRBD1 (6 bases). The CDR3 is 16 residues long. V was cut by 4 bases and J by 3 bases, with 19 bases left in between. Germline values: CDR1 SGHRS, CDR2 YFSETQ. The CDR3 nucleotides are TGCGCCAGCAGCACGCCGGCGCAGGGGCCCCACACTGAAGCTTTCTTT. This encodes CASSTPAQGPHTEAFF.

This clone turned up a few times. The J gene is TRBJ1-6, the V gene TRBV28; D not certain. The germline V and J ends were trimmed by 1 base and 4 bases, with 11 bases remaining between them. Germline V gene lookup returns CDR1 MDHEN and CDR2 SYDVKM. This CDR3 spans 16 amino acids. DNA for the CDR3: TGTGCCAGCAGTTTATTGCCGACCAAGTATAATTCACCCCTCCACTTT. This codes for CASSLLPTKYNSPLHF.